Below are 14 T cell receptor beta chains sequenced from a single sample in a study of patients and donors after allogeneic stem cell transplantation. TCRdb recomputed calls from the RT-PCR reads with MiXCR, one row per CDR3 protein. The table shows about 960,000 distinct CDR3 sequences, with approximately 19% occurring only once. The sample was blood, either unsorted or a sorted T cell fraction (not recorded which). The source is a human donor who was either an allogeneic HSCT recipient or a stem cell or donor lymphocyte infusion donor (not recorded which). It is not recorded whose cells these are; they may come from a transplant donor.

The rearrangement joins TRBV3-1 to TRBJ2-5, with 9 bases matching TRBD1. Germline CDR1 is LGHDT and CDR2 is YNNKEL (reference sequence). This CDR3 is 16 amino acids long. V shed 0 bases, J shed 3 bases, and the junction held 5 bases outside the gene matches. The CDR3 loop is CASSQDLGQGKETQYF. The CDR3, as DNA: TGTGCCAGCAGCCAAGATCTGGGACAGGGTAAAGAGACCCAGTACTTC.

The sample holds a few counts of this clonotype. The gene calls are TRBV5-1 and TRBJ1-1, with 7 bases that match TRBD1. The CDR3 runs 18 residues. V shed 0 bases and J 1 base; nucleotides not matched to a gene: 12. The germline V gene encodes CDR1 SGHRS and CDR2 YFSETQ. The CDR3 here is CASSLALQGQFRNTEAFF. The CDR3 DNA sequence: TGCGCCAGCAGCTTGGCATTACAGGGGCAATTTCGGAACACTGAAGCTTTCTTT.

This clonotype was detected a few times. V usage is TRBV29-1 and J usage is TRBJ1-1; D call uncertain. The CDR3 has 13 residues. V was trimmed by 4 bases and J by 6 bases, leaving 15 bases between them. CDR1 is SQVTM, CDR2 ANQGSEA, per germline. The CDR3 nucleotides read TGCAGCGTTGCGGGGTTTAGTGTGGCTGAAGCTTTCTTT. Its protein product is CSVAGFSVAEAFF.

This chain connects TRBV12-3 or TRBV12-4 to TRBJ1-2; unclear D gene. The CDR3 runs to 13 residues. Deletions cut 7 bases from V and 2 bases from J, with 11 bases between. For the CDR3, the DNA is TGTGCCAGCACCATAATCCCGAACTATGGCTACACCTTC. This codes for CASTIIPNYGYTF.

The CDR3 DNA reads as TGCAGTGTGCCCAGGGGGGGTGAGCAGTTCTTC. This sequence encodes CSVPRGGEQFF. The chain couples TRBV20-1 to TRBJ2-1, with D perhaps assigned TRBD1 or TRBD2 (7 bases each). V was cut by 7 bases and J by 9 bases, with 13 bases left in between. The CDR3 runs to 11 residues. Germline loops: CDR1 DFQATT, CDR2 SNEGSKA (reference sequence).

This clonotype showed up just a few times. CDR3 amino acids: CASSFSPAAYNEQFF. DNA of the CDR3: TGTGCCAGCAGTTTTTCCCCCGCCGCCTACAATGAGCAGTTCTTC. The chain joins TRBV12-3 or TRBV12-4 to TRBJ2-1; D call uncertain. The CDR3 is 15 residues long. V gave up 3 bases and J gave up 2 bases, with 11 bases separating them.

The V call is TRBV25-1, the J call TRBJ2-3; D not resolved. This CDR3 region has 14 residues. CDR1 and CDR2 (germline): MGHDK, SYGVNS. Deletions cut 0 bases from V and 2 bases from J, with 6 bases between. The CDR3 DNA follows: TGTGCCAGCAGTGAATATACGGTCACAGATACGCAGTATTTT. Protein sequence: CASSEYTVTDTQYF.

The CDR3 DNA reads TGTGCCAGCAGCCGAAAGCACCTAGCGGGTTACAATGAGCAGTTCTTC. It encodes CASSRKHLAGYNEQFF. This rearrangement joins TRBV3-1 to TRBJ2-1; 8 bases are shared with TRBD2. The germline CDR1 and CDR2 sequences are LGHDT and YNNKEL (reference sequence). The CDR3 contains 16 residues. J gave up 4 bases and V 4 bases, and 9 bases lay outside the gene matches.

This clonotype was counted at least ten times. CDR3 protein: CASSPPVREGEAFF. The CDR3, as DNA: TGCGCCAGCAGCCCACCTGTAAGGGAGGGTGAAGCTTTCTTT. The chain uses TRBV4-1 and TRBJ1-1, with no clear D. The CDR3 length is 14 residues. Trimming removed 4 bases from V and 7 bases from J, with 16 bases in between. Germline CDR1 is MGHRA and CDR2 is YSYEKL.

The sample holds a few counts of this clonotype. The chain recombines TRBV6-2 or TRBV6-3 with TRBJ2-1, with a weak D call TRBD2 (6 bases). CDR3 length equals 15 residues. V was trimmed by 5 bases and J by 0 bases, leaving 11 bases between them. Germline CDR1 and CDR2: MNHEY and SVGEGT. This CDR3 is CASSAQGGSYNEQFF. The CDR3 DNA follows: TGTGCCAGCAGTGCGCAGGGAGGCTCCTACAATGAGCAGTTCTTC.

This clonotype was found a few times. The genes are TRBV9 and TRBJ2-7; TRBD1 matches 8 bases. V shed 4 bases, J shed 2 bases, and the junction held 8 bases outside the gene matches. CDR3 length equals 15 residues. Germline V gives CDR1 SGDLS, CDR2 YYNGEE. The CDR3 spells CASSPHPDRAYEQYF. The DNA for the CDR3 is TGTGCCAGCAGCCCACACCCGGACAGGGCCTACGAGCAGTACTTC.

This clonotype was picked up one time. The J gene is TRBJ2-3, the V gene TRBV6-4; 7 bases align to TRBD2. V was clipped by 2 bases and J by 10 bases; unmatched bases: 3. Per the germline V gene, CDR1 is MRHNA and CDR2 is SNTAGT. The CDR3 contains 12 residues. As DNA, the CDR3 is TGTGCCAGCAGTGACAGCGGGATGCCGCAGTATTTT. Its translation is CASSDSGMPQYF.

This clonotype came up a few times. The V call is TRBV12-3 or TRBV12-4, the J call TRBJ2-4, with 14 positions matching TRBD2. The CDR3 consists of 17 residues. Unmatched junction bases numbered 11, after V lost 7 bases and J lost 6 bases. The CDR3 coding sequence is TGTGCCAGCACCAAGACGACTAGCGGGGGGGCCCGAAACATTCAGTACTTC. It is translated as CASTKTTSGGARNIQYF.

This clonotype showed up many times. The J gene is TRBJ2-7, the V gene TRBV12-3 or TRBV12-4; D gene ambiguous. With 5 bases removed from V and 5 bases from J, the gap between germline ends came to 16 bases. The CDR3 runs 14 residues. CDR3 DNA: TGTGCCAGCAGTCTTTCGGACCTTCCTGACGAGCAGTACTTC. This encodes CASSLSDLPDEQYF.